The sequence of this T cell receptor beta chain was determined in a study of blood T cell repertoires in COVID-19. This table comes from immunoSEQ multiplex PCR, and its TCRdb copy is limited to in-frame clones, with some not included. The data contain roughly 59,000 clones, approximately 80% of them singletons. The CDR3 spans 15 residues. V shed 6 bases and J 5 bases; nucleotides not matched to a gene: 8. Germline V lookup: CDR1 MDHEN, CDR2 SYDVKM. The sequenced sample consisted of peripheral blood. The TCR was taken from an elderly woman with acute or convalescent COVID-19. This chain joins TRBV28 and TRBJ2-2, with 8 bases fitting TRBD1. In DNA, the CDR3 is TGTGCCAGCAGGGGCCGGGACAGGCCTACCGGGGAGCTGTTTTTT. Translated: CASRGRDRPTGELFF.